This entry features one T cell receptor beta chain sequence. This sample is part of a study of T cell changes during pregnancy in multiple sclerosis. The method was immunoSEQ multiplex PCR; TCRdb's version includes in-frame clones alone and lacks a portion of them. The sample holds about 97,000 clones, about nine tenths seen once. This CDR3 has 13 residues. V was clipped by 4 bases and J by 4 bases; unmatched bases: 4. CDR1 SGHRS and CDR2 YFSETQ come from the germline V gene. The sequence was collected from a female donor in good health, enrolled as a control in a pregnancy study. Sequencing used peripheral blood, obtained in the second trimester of pregnancy. The chain combines TRBV5-1 with TRBJ1-2; TRBD1 aligns across 7 bases. The CDR3 DNA sequence: TGCGCCAGCAGCCAGGGACAGACCTATGGCTACACCTTC. Translating gives CASSQGQTYGYTF.